This T cell receptor (beta chain) was recovered during a study of cytomegalovirus exposure and HLA in healthy donors. Study outcomes and limitations: A later analysis reportedly identified an Asian-associated ancestry cluster as carrying fewer N-insertions than the roughly 720-donor mean. Later work showed greater clonal expansion in HLA-associated TCR beta chains than in equally common others. As a later analysis revealed, most CMV-associated TCR beta chains appeared HLA-restricted.

PCR involved 60 Vbeta and 13 Jbeta primers. Measured with immunoSEQ multiplex PCR; TCRdb has only the in-frame clones, and not every one. This sample has some 180,000 clones; more than 60% occur once, and the top ten carry approximately 1.5%. In regard to this clone: Its antigen remains unknown.

Germline assignment: CDR1 PRHDT and CDR2 FYEKMQ (reference sequence). The CDR3 consists of 12 residues. The V end was cut by 5 bases, the J end by 7 bases, with 9 bases between. The clonotype comes from a man in his late teens or twenties in good health and CMV-seronegative. This chain uses TRBV13 with TRBJ2-1; D possibly corresponds to TRBD1 (5 bases). The sample taken for sequencing was PBMCs. The CDR3 DNA reads TGTGCCAGCAGCCCTGACAGAAATGAGCAGTTCTTC. This gives the protein CASSPDRNEQFF.